A single sample gave rise to the 29 T cell receptor beta chains below, sequenced in a study of T cells in Graves' hyperthyroidism and ophthalmopathy. Amplified regions were TCR beta CDR3 sequences from RNA transcripts. Primed by the HTBI set, a first-round RT-PCR was run on the TCR CDR3. Each CDR3 protein gets one entry after TCRdb re-called the multiplex PCR reads with MiXCR. The sample has 300,000 to 400,000 distinct CDR3 sequences, roughly 20% seen once; the top ten hold 40%. Sequencing was performed on blood. Receptor source: a young man with Graves' ophthalmopathy.

The V call is TRBV18, the J call TRBJ2-3; no clear D. V gave up 0 bases and J gave up 2 bases, with 9 bases separating them. The CDR3 extends over 15 amino acids. From germline, CDR1 is KGHSH and CDR2 LQKENI. Here the CDR3 DNA reads TGTGCCAGCTCACCACCGTCGTCTAACACAGATACGCAGTATTTT. Encoded protein: CASSPPSSNTDTQYF.

This clonotype was observed at least ten times. The chain uses TRBV27 and TRBJ2-7, with D perhaps TRBD1 or TRBD2 (6 bases each). The CDR3 spans 14 residues. The V end lost 3 bases, the J end lost 5 bases, and 14 bases lay between the germline ends. Germline assignment: CDR1 MNHEY and CDR2 SMNVEV (reference sequence). This chain's CDR3 is CASSFGRGGHEQYF. DNA for the CDR3: TGTGCCAGCAGTTTCGGCAGGGGAGGACACGAGCAGTACTTC.

The V and J genes are TRBV7-9 and TRBJ2-2; 9 bases match TRBD1. The V and J ends lost 6 bases and 7 bases, in that order; junction bases with no gene match: 15. This CDR3 has 17 amino acids. Germline-derived CDR1 and CDR2 are SEHNR and FQNEAQ (reference sequence). The CDR3 DNA reads as TGTGCCAGCAGTCGGGGAGGGGGACAGGGTTGGGGCGGGGAGCTGTTTTTT. Amino acid sequence: CASSRGGGQGWGGELFF.

This clonotype was detected ten times or more. DNA of the CDR3: TGTGCCAGCAGTTTATCGTTGACAGGGCCCTACGAGCAGTACTTC. Its translation: CASSLSLTGPYEQYF. The chain joins TRBV27 to TRBJ2-7; TRBD1 agrees at 7 bases. J lost 2 bases, V lost 0 bases, and 4 bases had no gene match. CDR3 length: 15 residues. Germline lookup yields CDR1 MNHEY and CDR2 SMNVEV (reference sequence).

This clonotype showed up many times. V usage is TRBV11-2 and J usage is TRBJ2-7, with TRBD1 as a possible D gene (5 bases). Germline CDR1 and CDR2: SGHAT and FQNNGV. This CDR3 is 14 amino acids long. V lost 0 bases and J 3 bases, leaving 9 bases between the germline ends. CDR3 nucleotide sequence: TGTGCCAGCAGCTTAGAACAGGTGAACTACGAGCAGTACTTC. Translating gives CASSLEQVNYEQYF.

This clonotype was observed at least ten times. The chain employs TRBV6-1 and TRBJ2-3; no reliable D call. The CDR3 has 14 amino acids. Between the trimmed V and J ends, which lost 8 bases and 2 bases, there was a span of 14 bases. Germline V lookup: CDR1 MNHNS, CDR2 SASEGT. The CDR3 spells CASGPVAATDTQYF. The CDR3 DNA follows: TGTGCCAGCGGGCCGGTTGCGGCCACAGATACGCAGTATTTT.

This clonotype was counted many times. This chain joins TRBV29-1 and TRBJ2-7, with D perhaps matching TRBD1 (6 bases). With 4 bases removed from V and 3 bases from J, the gap between germline ends came to 10 bases. The germline gives CDR1 SQVTM, CDR2 ANQGSEA. This CDR3 region has 12 residues. The CDR3 DNA is TGCAGCGTTGTTAGGGGGAGCTACGAGCAGTACTTC. Translating it yields CSVVRGSYEQYF.

The table lists this clonotype with many counts. CDR3 in DNA: TGTGCCAGCAGTTTAGCCAGGGCGGTTCAGTACTTC. It encodes CASSLARAVQYF. The rearrangement uses TRBV28 and TRBJ2-4; D perhaps matches TRBD1 (5 bases). Germline lookup yields CDR1 MDHEN and CDR2 SYDVKM. The CDR3 has 12 amino acids. V lost 2 bases to trimming and J lost 11 bases, with 10 bases between them.

This clonotype was recorded many times. The chain combines TRBV6-2 or TRBV6-3 with TRBJ2-7, with D perhaps given as TRBD1 or TRBD2 (6 bases each). The CDR3 runs to 16 residues. Trimming removed 1 base from V and 6 bases from J, with 19 bases in between. Germline values: CDR1 MNHEY, CDR2 SVGEGT. CDR3 in DNA: TGTGCCAGCAGTTACTTCCTACTTGGCGAGGGGGGCGAGCAGTACTTC. Protein product: CASSYFLLGEGGEQYF.

This clonotype was seen at least ten times. The chain couples TRBV11-1 to TRBJ2-1, with D possibly TRBD2 on 6 matching bases. Germline V lookup: CDR1 SGHAT, CDR2 FQDESV (reference sequence). V was cut by 3 bases and J by 3 bases, with 15 bases left in between. The CDR3 loop spans 16 amino acids. The CDR3 spells CASSFPGGTGYNEQFF. In DNA, the CDR3 is TGTGCCAGCAGCTTTCCTGGCGGGACGGGCTACAATGAGCAGTTCTTC.

With respect to this clonotype: A much larger clone is a single base away; this may be a read error. The chain couples TRBV20-1 to TRBJ1-5, with D possibly being TRBD1 (5 bases). The germline V and J ends were trimmed by 6 bases and 2 bases, with 14 bases remaining between them. This CDR3 region has 14 residues. Germline CDR1 reads DFQATT; CDR2 reads SNEGSKA (reference sequence). Here the CDR3 reads CSAPGREGNQPQHF. The CDR3, as DNA: TGCAGTGCCCCGGGCAGGGAGGGCAATCAGCCCCAGCATTTT.

This clonotype was counted between two and nine times. The J gene is TRBJ1-2, the V gene TRBV20-1; tentative D call: TRBD1 (5 bases). The V gene lost 0 bases and the J gene lost 7 bases, with 15 bases spanning the gap. Looked up from germline, CDR1 is DFQATT and CDR2 is SNEGSKA (reference sequence). CDR3 size: 14 residues. The CDR3 is CSAREGLGLSGYTF. The CDR3 DNA follows: TGCAGTGCTAGAGAGGGATTGGGGCTCTCTGGCTACACCTTC.

This clonotype was found many times. This sequence joins TRBV11-2 and TRBJ1-2; D might be TRBD1 (6 bases). CDR3 length: 15 residues. The V and J ends lost 0 bases and 12 bases respectively, with 20 bases between them. CDR1 is SGHAT and CDR2 is FQNNGV in the germline V gene. CDR3 amino acids: CASSLDSYREREDTF. The CDR3 bases are TGTGCCAGCAGCTTAGATTCGTACAGGGAACGAGAGGACACCTTC. Full variable domain (rest looked up from reference TRBV11-2 and TRBJ1-2): EAGVAQSPRYKIIEKRQSVAFWCNPISGHATLYWYQQILGQGPKLLIQFQNNGVVDDSQLPKDRFSAERLKGVDSTLKIQPAKLEDSAVYLCASSLDSYREREDTFGSGTRLTVV.

At least ten counts were recorded for this clonotype. The genes are TRBV11-2 and TRBJ2-7; tentatively, D is TRBD1 or TRBD2 (5 bases each). The germline V gene encodes CDR1 SGHAT and CDR2 FQNNGV. CDR3 length: 15 amino acids. V lost 1 base to trimming and J lost 5 bases, with 15 bases between them. The CDR3 is CASSLGDPTIHEQYF. CDR3 nucleotides: TGTGCCAGCAGCTTAGGGGACCCAACCATCCACGAGCAGTACTTC.

The chain uses TRBV7-9 and TRBJ2-1; TRBD2 matches at 9 bases. The length of the CDR3 is 16 residues. Trimming took 4 bases from V and 8 from J; bases not matched to a gene: 12. Germline V gene lookup returns CDR1 SEHNR and CDR2 FQNEAQ (reference sequence). In nucleotides, the CDR3 is TGTGCCAGCAGCTCCTTCGGGACTAGCCCCGAGGATGAGCAGTTCTTC. It specifies CASSSFGTSPEDEQFF.

This clonotype has a count of ten or more. The chain couples TRBV7-6 to TRBJ2-7; 7 nucleotides match TRBD1. This CDR3 has 15 residues. Germline assignment: CDR1 SGHVS and CDR2 FNYEAQ. Losses at the gene ends were 4 bases for V and 2 bases for J; bases not matched to a gene: 8. Here the CDR3 reads CASSSPGTVTYEQYF. The CDR3 nucleotides read TGTGCCAGCAGCTCCCCCGGGACAGTGACCTACGAGCAGTACTTC.

Turning to this clonotype: This clone may be a read error of a much larger clone one base away. The chain employs TRBV7-9 and TRBJ2-1; TRBD1 agrees at 7 bases. The CDR3 loop spans 16 amino acids. After removal of 5 bases from V and 0 bases from J, the junction contained 7 bases not matched to a gene. Germline lookup yields CDR1 SEHNR and CDR2 FQNEAQ (reference sequence). CDR3 in DNA: TGTGCCAGCAGCCGAAGGGGGCGGAGCTCCTACAATGAGCAGTTCTTC. This gives the protein CASSRRGRSSYNEQFF. Using reference TRBV7-9 and TRBJ2-1 for the parts outside the CDR3, the full variable domain is DTGVSQNPRHKITKRGQNVTFRCDPISEHNRLYWYRQTLGQGPEFLTYFQNEAQLEKSRLLSDRFSAERPKGSFSTLEIQRTEQGDSAMYLCASSRRGRSSYNEQFFGPGTRLTVL.

This clonotype occurred a few times. The chain combines TRBV5-1 with TRBJ2-2; 8 bases match TRBD1. V shed 4 bases, J shed 3 bases, and the junction held 2 bases outside the gene matches. This CDR3 has 14 amino acids. Germline CDR1 is SGHRS and CDR2 is YFSETQ. The CDR3 here is CASSPDRDTGELFF. As DNA, the CDR3 is TGCGCCAGCAGCCCGGACAGGGACACCGGGGAGCTGTTTTTT. Drawing the rest from reference TRBV5-1 and TRBJ2-2, the complete variable domain is KAGVTQTPRYLIKTRGQQVTLSCSPISGHRSVSWYQQTPGQGLQFLFEYFSETQRNKGNFPGRFSGRQFSNSRSEMNVSTLELGDSALYLCASSPDRDTGELFFGEGSRLTVL.

Note on this clonotype: Because the CDR3 is missing its conserved closing phenylalanine or tryptophan, this is likely a read error. The chain is built from TRBV4-1 and TRBJ2-2, with D perhaps TRBD2 (5 bases). Germline-derived CDR1 and CDR2 are MGHRA and YSYEKL. V gave up 1 base and J gave up 6 bases, with 12 bases separating them. The CDR3 sequence is 15 residues long. The CDR3 DNA reads TGCGCCAGCAGCCAAGGGGGTTTAGCGTCCGGGGAGCTGTTTTGT. It specifies CASSQGGLASGELFC.

The chain combines TRBV14 with TRBJ1-6; D remains ambiguous. Trimming pared 2 bases from V and 9 bases from J, leaving 11 bases between. CDR3 size: 14 residues. The germline V gene encodes CDR1 SGHDN and CDR2 FVKESK. CDR3 in DNA: TGTGCCAGCAGCCAAAACACTGACTTTTCACCCCTCCACTTT. Translating gives CASSQNTDFSPLHF.

This clonotype has only a few counts. The gene calls are TRBV4-1 and TRBJ1-4; no definite D call. The CDR3 is made up of 16 amino acids. V lost 6 bases, J lost 8 bases, and 22 bases lay in between. The germline V gene has CDR1 MGHRA and CDR2 YSYEKL. This CDR3 is CASSLIVEGNREKLFF. The CDR3 DNA is TGCGCCAGCAGTTTGATCGTGGAAGGGAATAGAGAAAAACTGTTTTTT.

DNA of the CDR3: TGTGCCAGCAGCTCCCTGGGCCGAATCTCTGGAAACACCATATATTTT. It is translated as CASSSLGRISGNTIYF. The chain recombines TRBV5-4 with TRBJ1-3; D is ambiguous. The CDR3 sequence is 16 residues long. V shed 3 bases and J shed 0 bases, with 13 bases lying between them. Germline CDR1 is SGHNT and CDR2 is YYREEE (reference sequence).

This clonotype was seen many times. The chain couples TRBV7-9 to TRBJ2-3, with D possibly matching TRBD1 (6 bases). This CDR3 spans 14 amino acids. The ends were cut back, 5 bases at V and 2 bases at J, with 11 bases in the middle. Germline lookup yields CDR1 SEHNR and CDR2 FQNEAQ (reference sequence). CDR3 region: CASSQTGSTDTQYF. Written as DNA, the CDR3 is TGTGCCAGCAGCCAAACAGGGTCCACAGATACGCAGTATTTT.

The V call is TRBV27, the J call TRBJ1-4, with D possibly matching TRBD1 (5 bases). V lost 3 bases to trimming and J lost 8 bases, with 16 bases between them. The germline gives CDR1 MNHEY, CDR2 SMNVEV (reference sequence). The CDR3 runs 15 residues. The CDR3 nucleotides are TGTGCCAGCAGTTTTGGGCTCGGGGGATCGGAAAAACTGTTTTTT. The encoded protein is CASSFGLGGSEKLFF.

With regard to this clonotype: A clone one base away is much larger, so this may be a read error. This chain uses TRBV7-8 with TRBJ1-2; 11 bases are a match to TRBD1. Germline values: CDR1 SGHVS, CDR2 FQNEAQ. CDR3 length: 15 residues. The CDR3 bases are TGTGCCAGCAGCTTAGGGGGACAGGGGGACTATGGCTACGCCTTC. This sequence encodes CASSLGGQGDYGYAF.

There are many counts of this clonotype. The V call is TRBV27, the J call TRBJ2-1, with 9 bases matching TRBD1. Germline V gene data show CDR1 as MNHEY and CDR2 as SMNVEV (reference sequence). V dropped 3 bases and J dropped 5; count of bases not matched to a gene: 8. This CDR3 comprises 16 residues. The CDR3 DNA sequence: TGTGCCAGCAGTTTGTCCACAGGGGGCGGGCACAATGAGCAGTTCTTC. It translates to CASSLSTGGGHNEQFF.

This clonotype was detected many times. This rearrangement joins TRBV5-1 to TRBJ2-7; possibly TRBD1 for D (6 bases). CDR1 is SGHRS and CDR2 is YFSETQ in the germline V gene. CDR3 size: 14 residues. Trimming removed 5 bases at V and 0 bases at J, with 12 bases between. The CDR3 nucleotides are TGCGCCAGCAGTCGCAGACAGGTCTCCTACGAGCAGTACTTC. Its translation is CASSRRQVSYEQYF.

This clonotype has a count of ten or more. This sequence joins TRBV2 and TRBJ1-1; no definite D call. Per germline, CDR1 SNHLY and CDR2 FYNNEI. The length of the CDR3 is 12 residues. With 2 bases removed from V and 1 base from J, the gap between germline ends came to 2 bases. The CDR3 coding sequence is TGTGCCAGCAGTGAACAGAACACTGAAGCTTTCTTT. Protein product: CASSEQNTEAFF.

This clonotype has ten or more counts. CDR3 amino acids: CASSFEATYNEQFF. For the CDR3, the DNA is TGTGCCAGCAGTTTCGAAGCTACGTACAATGAGCAGTTCTTC. This sequence joins TRBV28 and TRBJ2-1; D gene ambiguous. There are 14 residues in the CDR3. The germline CDR1 and CDR2 sequences are MDHEN and SYDVKM. The V and J ends lost 3 bases and 4 bases respectively, with 10 bases between them.